Listed below are T cell receptor beta chains from one sample, sequenced in a study of blood T cell repertoires in COVID-19. This table comes from immunoSEQ multiplex PCR, and its TCRdb copy is limited to in-frame clones, with some not included. The sample gives roughly 190,000 clones, around 86% of which show up once; about 6% is in the top ten. The source material was peripheral blood. These receptors were collected from a woman aged 35 to 49 with acute or convalescent COVID-19. Both conserved end residues are part of each CDR3. The D gene is left open where the match is weak. For some rows the clone size is stated as once, few or many, or as a class when expanded; others skip it.

CASRGNLAGGTYEQYF	TGTGCCAGCAGGGGGAATCTAGCGGGAGGAACCTACGAGCAGTACTTC	.	TRBD2	TRBV28	TRBJ2-7
CASSPDGQGWTGELFF	TGTGCCAGCAGCCCTGATGGACAGGGATGGACCGGGGAGCTGTTTTTT	.	TRBD1	TRBV4-2	TRBJ2-2
CASSLWAGVGNQPQHF	TGTGCCAGCAGCTTATGGGCAGGCGTTGGCAATCAGCCCCAGCATTTT	.	.	TRBV7-2	TRBJ1-5
CASSVTQGLYGYTF	TGTGCCAGCAGCGTGACTCAGGGGCTCTATGGCTACACCTTC	.	.	TRBV28	TRBJ1-2
CASSFYRVKEGSYNSPLHF	TGTGCCAGCAGCTTCTACAGGGTTAAGGAAGGCTCCTATAATTCACCCCTCCACTTT	.	.	TRBV7-9	TRBJ1-6
CASSIGGPPPRDPRSGANVLTF	TGTGCCAGTAGTATTGGAGGTCCGCCGCCCCGAGATCCCCGCTCTGGGGCCAACGTCCTGACTTTC	.	.	TRBV19	TRBJ2-6
CASSLVRFEAFF	TGTGCCAGCAGCCTTGTCCGTTTTGAAGCTTTCTTT	.	.	TRBV7-8	TRBJ1-1
CASSFSTILEAFF	TGTGCCAGCAGCTTCTCTACTATCCTCGAAGCTTTCTTT	.	.	TRBV11-2	TRBJ1-1
CASSEATRDTQYF	TGTGCCAGCAGTGAAGCAACTAGGGATACGCAGTATTTT	.	.	TRBV2	TRBJ2-3
CASTKPDTLNQPQHF	TGTGCCAGCACCAAACCTGACACCCTTAATCAGCCCCAGCATTTT	few	.	TRBV28	TRBJ1-5
CASSPWTAPYEQYF	TGTGCCAGCAGCCCATGGACAGCGCCCTACGAGCAGTACTTC	.	.	TRBV14	TRBJ2-7
CASARTAGYTEAFF	TGCGCCAGCGCTCGGACAGCAGGATACACTGAAGCTTTCTTT	.	.	TRBV5-1	TRBJ1-1
CASSSSLSSYNEQFF	TGTGCCAGCAGTTCGTCTTTGAGCTCCTACAATGAGCAGTTCTTC	.	.	TRBV27	TRBJ2-1
CASSHRLAGMSYEQYF	TGTGCCAGCAGCCACCGACTAGCGGGAATGTCTTACGAGCAGTACTTC	.	TRBD2	TRBV7-9	TRBJ2-7
CASSIDRGGSYEQYF	TGTGCCAGTAGTATAGATCGAGGGGGTTCCTACGAGCAGTACTTC	.	.	TRBV19	TRBJ2-7
CASSPRGNTGELFF	TGTGCCAGCAGTCCCAGGGGAAACACCGGGGAGCTGTTTTTT	once	.	TRBV7-8	TRBJ2-2
CASSSGGTDYEQYF	TGTGCCAGCAGCTCGGGAGGGACAGATTACGAGCAGTACTTC	.	.	TRBV7-8	TRBJ2-7
CASGKIAGDHEQFF	TGTGCCAGCGGTAAAATAGCGGGAGACCATGAGCAGTTCTTC	.	TRBD2	TRBV5-4	TRBJ2-1
CASSQVGRGKYSETQYF	TGTGCCAGCAGCCAAGTCGGAAGGGGGAAATATTCAGAGACCCAGTACTTC	.	.	TRBV4-2	TRBJ2-5
CASSPRDSATGGYTF	TGCGCCAGCAGCCCACGGGACAGCGCGACAGGGGGCTACACCTTC	.	TRBD1	TRBV5-1	TRBJ1-2
CASSVGNGGSTDTQYF	TGCGCCAGCAGCGTGGGAAATGGGGGGAGCACAGATACGCAGTATTTT	.	.	TRBV5-1	TRBJ2-3
CASSLYGATNTEAFF	TGCGCCAGCAGCTTGTATGGGGCTACGAACACTGAAGCTTTCTTT	few	.	TRBV5-1	TRBJ1-1
CASARQDVFGQPQHF	TGTGCCAGCGCTAGACAGGACGTTTTTGGTCAGCCCCAGCATTTT	few	.	TRBV2	TRBJ1-5
CASSQNIQQGVKLFF	TGTGCCAGCAGCCAAAACATTCAACAGGGGGTAAAACTGTTTTTT	.	TRBD1	TRBV7-2	TRBJ1-4
CASSLGQGGYTF	TGTGCCAGCAGCCTAGGACAAGGAGGCTACACCTTC	.	.	TRBV7-9	TRBJ1-2
CASASRGSYTGELFF	TGTGCCAGCGCATCTCGCGGGAGTTACACCGGGGAGCTGTTTTTT	.	TRBD2	TRBV28	TRBJ2-2
CASSPGLLNTEAFF	TGTGCCAGCAGTCCAGGGCTGTTGAACACTGAAGCTTTCTTT	.	.	TRBV27	TRBJ1-1
CASSSTGTSGRRKLGTQYF	TGTGCCAGCAGCTCTACCGGGACTAGCGGGAGACGTAAATTGGGTACGCAGTATTTT	few	TRBD2	TRBV6-2/TRBV6-3	TRBJ2-3
CASSWTGAHSPLHF	TGTGCCAGCAGCTGGACAGGGGCACATTCACCCCTCCACTTT	.	TRBD1	TRBV6-6	TRBJ1-6
CASSLTTGDGYTF	TGTGCCAGCAGCTTAACCACAGGGGACGGCTACACCTTC	.	TRBD1	TRBV7-2	TRBJ1-2
CASSLELAVYGYTF	TGTGCCAGCAGCTTGGAACTCGCCGTCTATGGCTACACCTTC	.	.	TRBV5-6	TRBJ1-2
CASRGDREANTGELFF	TGTGCCAGCAGAGGGGACAGGGAAGCGAACACCGGGGAGCTGTTTTTT	few	TRBD1	TRBV2	TRBJ2-2
CASSLVATNPSYEQYF	TGTGCCAGCAGCTTAGTGGCGACTAACCCTTCCTACGAGCAGTACTTC	.	.	TRBV7-8	TRBJ2-7
CASSLTSGSREQYF	TGCGCCAGCAGCCTGACTAGCGGGAGTCGGGAGCAGTACTTC	.	TRBD2	TRBV5-1	TRBJ2-7
CASSPGVAGFSYEQYF	TGTGCCAGCAGCCCCGGGGTAGCGGGGTTCTCCTACGAGCAGTACTTC	.	TRBD2	TRBV7-8	TRBJ2-7
CASREGFSRNTEAFF	TGTGCCAGCAGAGAGGGATTTTCGCGGAACACTGAAGCTTTCTTT	.	.	TRBV6-6	TRBJ1-1
CASSLFRAWTSPDTQYF	TGTGCCAGCAGTTTATTCCGGGCTTGGACTAGCCCAGATACGCAGTATTTT	.	TRBD2	TRBV28	TRBJ2-3
CATSRALGVAGYYEQYF	TGTGCCACCAGCAGAGCCCTCGGAGTAGCGGGTTACTACGAGCAGTACTTC	.	TRBD2	TRBV15	TRBJ2-7
CASSVAGSTEAFF	TGTGCCAGCAGCGTAGCGGGGAGCACTGAAGCTTTCTTT	few	.	TRBV9	TRBJ1-1
CASSDSPDRVHGYTF	TGTGCCAGCAGTGACTCGCCGGACAGGGTACATGGCTACACCTTC	.	TRBD1	TRBV6-4	TRBJ1-2
CASSHSKRATYEQYF	TGTGCCAGCAGCCACTCCAAGCGGGCCACCTACGAGCAGTACTTC	.	.	TRBV3-1/TRBV3-2	TRBJ2-7
CSVGDAGFGYTF	TGCAGCGTGGGCGACGCCGGGTTCGGCTACACCTTC	few	.	TRBV29-1	TRBJ1-2
CATQKTDGYTF	TGTGCCACCCAGAAGACAGACGGCTACACCTTC	.	.	TRBV19	TRBJ1-2
CASRRGGGAPGELFF	TGTGCCAGCAGACGTGGCGGGGGGGCCCCCGGGGAGCTGTTTTTT	once	TRBD2	TRBV27	TRBJ2-2
CASSLGDSTSYEQYF	TGCGCCAGCAGCTTGGGAGACAGTACTTCCTACGAGCAGTACTTC	.	.	TRBV5-1	TRBJ2-7
CASSSGILASYEQYF	TGTGCCAGCAGCTCCGGAATACTAGCTTCCTACGAGCAGTACTTC	.	.	TRBV6-5	TRBJ2-7
CASSRIGGDQPQHF	TGTGCCAGCAGTCGAATAGGGGGAGATCAGCCCCAGCATTTT	.	.	TRBV27	TRBJ1-5
CASSVGQANQPQHF	TGTGCCAGCAGTGTTGGGCAGGCTAATCAGCCCCAGCATTTT	.	.	TRBV2	TRBJ1-5
CASGQSSYEQYF	TGTGCCTCGGGACAGTCTTCCTACGAGCAGTACTTC	.	TRBD1	TRBV6-6	TRBJ2-7
CASSPGQGEFGYTF	TGTGCCAGCTCACCGGGACAGGGGGAGTTTGGCTACACCTTC	.	TRBD1	TRBV18	TRBJ1-2
CSVLLGTGGWQPQHF	TGCAGCGTCCTGCTCGGGACAGGGGGTTGGCAGCCCCAGCATTTT	.	TRBD1	TRBV29-1	TRBJ1-5
CASSAFTSRAEQYF	TGTGCCAGCAGCGCTTTTACATCCAGGGCCGAGCAGTACTTC	few	.	TRBV5-4	TRBJ2-7
CASSLNQAANYGYTF	TGTGCCAGCAGCTTAAACCAGGCTGCTAACTATGGCTACACCTTC	.	.	TRBV7-2	TRBJ1-2
CASGPLAGGIASTDTQYF	TGCGCCAGCGGACCACTGGCGGGGGGGATAGCTAGCACAGATACGCAGTATTTT	.	TRBD2	TRBV4-1	TRBJ2-3
CASSRDLNTGELFF	TGTGCCAGCAGCCGGGACTTGAACACCGGGGAGCTGTTTTTT	few	.	TRBV4-2	TRBJ2-2